Each of the 27 T cell receptor beta chains below was sequenced from the same sample in a study of human T cells and chemical hapten exposure. MiXCR, applied by TCRdb to the RACE reads, yields one record per CDR3 protein. This table holds some 70,000 distinct CDR3 sequences, approximately 10% found once. Time point given: pre-sensitization, week 0. Treatment specified: therapeutic diphenylcyclopropenone sensitization with weekly scalp DPC. The starting material was whole blood, obtained in connection with sensitization to the hapten diphenylcyclopropenone (DPC). All receptors come from a woman between 45 and 65 years old with alopecia areata. Some clones in this sample may be carry-over from other donors' samples.

Note on this clonotype: A single base separates this from a much larger clone, so it may be a read error. This chain uses TRBV28 with TRBJ2-7; D is ambiguous. V shed 6 bases and J shed 1 base, with 16 bases lying between them. Per germline, CDR1 MDHEN and CDR2 SYDVKM. CDR3 size: 15 residues. The CDR3 loop reads CASSPPRRPSYEQYF. The CDR3 DNA reads as TGTGCCAGCAGCCCTCCGCGCAGGCCTTCCTACGAGCAGTACTTC.

Many counts were recorded for this clonotype. The rearrangement uses TRBV20-1 and TRBJ1-5; 8 bases align to TRBD1. V shed 5 bases, J shed 0 bases, and the junction held 12 bases outside the gene matches. This CDR3 contains 17 residues. Germline V gene sequence: CDR1 DFQATT, CDR2 SNEGSKA (reference sequence). In nucleotides, the CDR3 is TGCAGTGCTTACCGGGACAGGCCACCTTATAGCAATCAGCCCCAGCATTTT. This encodes CSAYRDRPPYSNQPQHF.

This clonotype was detected ten times or more. This sequence joins TRBV29-1 and TRBJ2-7; 9 nucleotides line up with TRBD1. With V trimmed by 2 bases and J by 6 bases, 11 bases remained unmatched. This CDR3 comprises 15 residues. Looked up from germline, CDR1 is SQVTM and CDR2 is ANQGSEA. In nucleotides, the CDR3 is TGCAGCGTTGAACCCACCGGGACAGGGAGTGGCGAGCAGTACTTC. It translates to CSVEPTGTGSGEQYF.

This chain's CDR3 is CASSSRGHYGYTF. The CDR3, as DNA: TGTGCCAGCAGTTCCAGGGGGCACTATGGCTACACCTTC. This chain joins TRBV2 and TRBJ1-2; the match to TRBD1 covers 8 bases. The CDR3 sequence is 13 residues long. The germline V gene has CDR1 SNHLY and CDR2 FYNNEI. J gave up 3 bases and V 5 bases, and 2 bases lay outside the gene matches.

The chain employs TRBV20-1 and TRBJ2-1; 12 nucleotides match TRBD2. The CDR3 consists of 15 residues. After removal of 5 bases from V and 2 bases from J, the junction contained 4 bases not matched to a gene. Germline V gene sequence: CDR1 DFQATT, CDR2 SNEGSKA (reference sequence). CDR3 sequence reads: CSASTSGSAYNEQFF. As DNA, the CDR3 is TGCAGTGCTTCGACTAGCGGGAGTGCCTACAATGAGCAGTTCTTC.

The genes are TRBV19 and TRBJ2-3, with D perhaps TRBD1 or TRBD2 (5 bases each). The V end was cut by 6 bases, the J end by 1 base, with 11 bases between. CDR3 size: 14 residues. Germline lookup yields CDR1 LNHDA and CDR2 SQIVND (reference sequence). CDR3 coding DNA: TGTGCCAGTAGACTAGAAGGGGGCACAGATACGCAGTATTTT. Its protein is CASRLEGGTDTQYF.

This clonotype was picked up a small number of times. This chain uses TRBV20-1 with TRBJ2-1, with D possibly called TRBD1 or TRBD2 (5 bases each). CDR3 size: 13 residues. V dropped 8 bases and J dropped 7 bases, with 18 bases sitting between them. Germline V lookup: CDR1 DFQATT, CDR2 SNEGSKA (reference sequence). CDR3 residues: CSSPGTSRNEQFF. CDR3 nucleotides: TGCAGTTCTCCCGGGACCAGCAGGAATGAGCAGTTCTTC.

The V call is TRBV19, the J call TRBJ1-2, with TRBD1 identical over 9 bases. The CDR3 length is 16 residues. The V gene's germline CDR1 is LNHDA and CDR2 SQIVND (reference sequence). V lost 6 bases, J lost 0 bases, and 8 bases stayed unmatched. The CDR3 reads CASRRQGEFANYGYTF. The CDR3 DNA is TGTGCCAGTAGAAGACAGGGGGAGTTTGCTAACTATGGCTACACCTTC.

This clonotype was detected only a few times. J is TRBJ1-4 and V is TRBV12-3 or TRBV12-4; 8 nucleotides line up with TRBD1. CDR3 length equals 14 residues. The ends lost 6 bases at V and 7 bases at J; junction bases unmatched: 7. CDR3 residues: CASSIQGGSEKLFF. CDR3 DNA: TGTGCCAGCAGCATACAGGGGGGCAGTGAAAAACTGTTTTTT.

This clonotype was recorded at least ten times. This chain uses TRBV20-1 with TRBJ1-2; D remains unclear. The germline V and J ends were trimmed by 2 bases and 8 bases, with 12 bases remaining between them. This CDR3 has 12 residues. Germline loops: CDR1 DFQATT, CDR2 SNEGSKA (reference sequence). This chain's CDR3 is CSARPVGSGYTF. CDR3 coding DNA: TGCAGTGCTAGACCCGTCGGGAGCGGCTACACCTTC.

The V call is TRBV19, the J call TRBJ2-1, with D perhaps matching TRBD1 or TRBD2 (5 bases each). The CDR3 contains 16 residues. CDR1 and CDR2 from the germline V gene are LNHDA and SQIVND (reference sequence). The V and J ends lost 7 bases and 0 bases respectively, with 16 bases between them. In DNA, the CDR3 is TGTGCCAGTACCCCGGGGCCCCAGTACTCCTACAATGAGCAGTTCTTC. Encoded protein: CASTPGPQYSYNEQFF.

This clonotype was observed many times. The chain employs TRBV11-2 and TRBJ2-2; possibly TRBD2 for D (6 bases). Deletions cut 0 bases from V and 6 bases from J, with 8 bases between. This CDR3 is built from 14 residues. From germline, CDR1 is SGHAT and CDR2 FQNNGV. CDR3 DNA: TGTGCCAGCAGCTTAGACGGGGGATCCGGGGAGCTGTTTTTT. Amino acid sequence: CASSLDGGSGELFF. Together with reference TRBV11-2 and TRBJ2-2, the CDR3 gives the full variable domain: EAGVAQSPRYKIIEKRQSVAFWCNPISGHATLYWYQQILGQGPKLLIQFQNNGVVDDSQLPKDRFSAERLKGVDSTLKIQPAKLEDSAVYLCASSLDGGSGELFFGEGSRLTVL.

Only a few counts were recorded for this clonotype. V usage is TRBV6-5 and J usage is TRBJ2-3, with D tentatively TRBD2 (6 bases). V dropped 2 bases and J dropped 1 base, with 10 bases sitting between them. This CDR3 is 15 amino acids long. Germline assignment: CDR1 MNHEY and CDR2 SVGAGI. CDR3 DNA: TGTGCCAGCAGTTACATCCAGCGGGGCACAGATACGCAGTATTTT. Translated: CASSYIQRGTDTQYF.

This clonotype has ten or more counts. This rearrangement joins TRBV19 to TRBJ2-1; 11 nucleotides agree with TRBD1. V lost 5 bases and J lost 5; bases outside the gene matches: 5. The CDR3 is 15 residues long. Per germline, CDR1 LNHDA and CDR2 SQIVND (reference sequence). CDR3 region: CASSSRTGGHNEQFF. The CDR3, as DNA: TGTGCCAGTAGTTCTCGGACAGGGGGCCACAATGAGCAGTTCTTC.

This rearrangement joins TRBV29-1 to TRBJ1-1; 8 nucleotides line up with TRBD1. From germline, CDR1 is SQVTM and CDR2 ANQGSEA. The CDR3 is made up of 15 amino acids. Trimming removed 5 bases from V and 1 base from J; junction bases left unmatched: 9. CDR3 nucleotides: TGCAGCGTTCTCGCCAGGGGGCATACGAACACTGAAGCTTTCTTT. Encoded protein: CSVLARGHTNTEAFF.

There are a few counts of this clonotype. The gene calls are TRBV6-6 and TRBJ1-1; 9 bases fit TRBD1. The V gene's germline CDR1 is MNHNY and CDR2 SVGAGI (reference sequence). The CDR3 length is 15 residues. Trimming took 2 bases from V and 5 from J; bases not matched to a gene: 6. For the CDR3, the DNA is TGTGCCAGCAGTTACGGAGGACAGGGGCCAACTGAAGCTTTCTTT. Protein sequence: CASSYGGQGPTEAFF.

J is TRBJ1-5 and V is TRBV20-1; tentatively, D is TRBD1 (6 bases). Germline assignment: CDR1 DFQATT and CDR2 SNEGSKA (reference sequence). The V end lost 6 bases, the J end lost 2 bases, and 11 bases lay between the germline ends. This CDR3 spans 13 amino acids. CDR3 nucleotide sequence: TGCAGTGCGGGTAGACAGGGCAATCAGCCCCAGCATTTT. Amino acid sequence: CSAGRQGNQPQHF.

This clonotype has ten or more counts. CDR3 sequence: CASSPGAASTDTQYF. In DNA form, the CDR3 reads TGTGCCAGCAGTCCCGGGGCAGCTAGCACAGATACGCAGTATTTT. The V gene is TRBV6-2 or TRBV6-3, the J gene TRBJ2-3; D tentatively reads TRBD1 or TRBD2 (5 bases each). Germline V gives CDR1 MNHEY, CDR2 SVGEGT. The CDR3 contains 15 residues. Trimming took off 5 bases at V and 0 bases at J, with 12 bases between the two ends.

CDR3 in DNA: TGTGCCAGCAGCCTACCTACCGGGGAATTGAATTCACCCCTCCACTTT. Its protein is CASSLPTGELNSPLHF. The chain recombines TRBV7-2 with TRBJ1-6; D not resolved. V lost 5 bases and J 7 bases, leaving 18 bases between the germline ends. The CDR3 is 16 amino acids. Looked up from germline, CDR1 is SGHTA and CDR2 is FQGNSA.

This clonotype showed up just a few times. CDR3 in amino acids: CASSLAGQGHSPLHF. In nucleotides, the CDR3 is TGTGCCAGCAGCTTAGCGGGACAGGGGCATTCACCCCTCCACTTT. The chain links TRBV7-9 to TRBJ1-6; 10 nucleotides align to TRBD1. J gave up 8 bases and V 0 bases, and 1 base lay outside the gene matches. CDR1 SEHNR and CDR2 FQNEAQ come from the germline V gene (reference sequence). CDR3 size: 15 residues.

This clonotype appeared a few times. The chain combines TRBV2 with TRBJ1-1, with D tentatively TRBD1 (6 bases). Per the germline V gene, CDR1 is SNHLY and CDR2 is FYNNEI. The CDR3 has 14 amino acids. V lost 7 bases to trimming and J lost 3 bases, with 15 bases between them. This CDR3 is CASNRGAGHTEAFF. CDR3 coding DNA: TGTGCCAGCAATCGGGGGGCAGGCCACACTGAAGCTTTCTTT.

This clonotype was counted many times. The rearrangement uses TRBV6-6 and TRBJ1-4; D is ambiguous. This CDR3 is 15 amino acids long. CDR1 is MNHNY and CDR2 is SVGAGI in the germline V gene (reference sequence). V gave up 2 bases and J gave up 10 bases, with 17 bases separating them. The CDR3 coding sequence is TGTGCCAGCAGTTACCAAGGGTTGGGTAGATTAAAACTGTTTTTT. As protein: CASSYQGLGRLKLFF.

The chain combines TRBV7-9 with TRBJ2-3, with 12 bases aligning to TRBD2. V lost 6 bases and J lost 2; bases outside the gene matches: 6. The CDR3 runs 16 residues. The V gene's germline CDR1 is SEHNR and CDR2 FQNEAQ (reference sequence). The CDR3 region is CASSKTSGGHTDTQYF. In DNA, the CDR3 is TGTGCCAGCAGTAAGACTAGCGGGGGTCACACAGATACGCAGTATTTT. Together with reference TRBV7-9 and TRBJ2-3, the CDR3 gives the full variable domain: DTGVSQNPRHKITKRGQNVTFRCDPISEHNRLYWYRQTLGQGPEFLTYFQNEAQLEKSRLLSDRFSAERPKGSFSTLEIQRTEQGDSAMYLCASSKTSGGHTDTQYFGPGTRLTVL.

This clonotype was detected a few times. V gene TRBV3-1 combines with J gene TRBJ1-2; the match to TRBD1 covers 7 bases. The CDR3 has 15 residues. Germline V CDR1 and CDR2: LGHDT, YNNKEL (reference sequence). Germline trimming cut 1 base from V and 5 bases from J; bases unmatched to any gene: 7. This CDR3 reads CASSQVAQGRYGYTF. The CDR3 DNA sequence: TGTGCCAGCAGCCAAGTGGCACAGGGGAGGTATGGCTACACCTTC.

This clonotype has at least ten counts. The chain couples TRBV20-1 to TRBJ2-7; TRBD1 matches 8 bases. Trimming at V came to 4 bases and at J to 3 bases, leaving 8 bases not matched to a gene. The CDR3 is made up of 14 amino acids. Germline V CDR1 and CDR2: DFQATT, SNEGSKA (reference sequence). In DNA form, the CDR3 reads TGCAGTGCTACCCCTCTTGGACAGGGCTACGAGCAGTACTTC. Amino acids: CSATPLGQGYEQYF.

This clonotype occurred many times. This chain uses TRBV30 with TRBJ1-6; the match to TRBD1 covers 9 bases. Unmatched junction bases numbered 8, after V lost 5 bases and J lost 9 bases. CDR1 is GTSNPN and CDR2 is SVGIG in the germline V gene (reference sequence). The CDR3 has 14 amino acids. CDR3 sequence (DNA): TGTGCCTGGCAAGCCGGGACAGGGAGTTCACCCCTCCACTTT. Its translation is CAWQAGTGSSPLHF.

This clonotype has at least ten counts. The V and J genes are TRBV10-3 and TRBJ1-2; D is unresolved. The CDR3 has 12 amino acids. V shed 8 bases and J shed 2 bases, with 9 bases lying between them. Germline V gene sequence: CDR1 ENHRY, CDR2 SYGVKD. The CDR3 DNA follows: TGTGCCATCTCTGAGCAGAACTATGGCTACACCTTC. It translates to CAISEQNYGYTF.